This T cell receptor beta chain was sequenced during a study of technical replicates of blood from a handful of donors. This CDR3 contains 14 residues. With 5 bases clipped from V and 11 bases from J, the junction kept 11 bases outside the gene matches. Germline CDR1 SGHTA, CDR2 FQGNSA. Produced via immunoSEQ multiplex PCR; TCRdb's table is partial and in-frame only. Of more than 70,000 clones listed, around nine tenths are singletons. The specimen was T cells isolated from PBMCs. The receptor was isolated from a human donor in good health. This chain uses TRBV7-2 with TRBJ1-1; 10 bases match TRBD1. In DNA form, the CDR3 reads TGTGCCAGCAGCCGGGACAGGGGCTCACTGACCGCTTTCTTT. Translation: CASSRDRGSLTAFF.